A selection of T cell receptor beta chains follows, all from one sample in a study of shared clonotypes between healthy human individuals. TCRdb keeps only in-frame clones here, not all; method: immunoSEQ multiplex PCR. In the table there are roughly 850,000 clones, roughly 96% of which are singletons. The sample taken for sequencing was naive CD8+ T cells sorted from blood. The origin of the receptors is a man aged 25 to 45 in good health. CDR3s include the opening cysteine and the closing phenylalanine or tryptophan. A D gene is named only where the DNA matches it firmly. The size entry is marked missing in some rows and otherwise reads once, few, many or a size class.

d_gene | j_gene | abundance | v_gene | CDR3aa | CDR3nt
. | TRBJ2-7 | once | TRBV19 | CASSITGPSYEQYF | TGTGCCAGTAGTATAACAGGGCCGAGTTACGAGCAGTACTTC
. | TRBJ2-5 | . | TRBV6-5 | CASSQQGYQETQYF | TGTGCCAGCAGTCAACAGGGTTACCAAGAGACCCAGTACTTC
. | TRBJ1-5 | . | TRBV27 | CASSLLAGDNQPQHF | TGTGCCAGCAGTTTATTGGCAGGGGACAATCAGCCCCAGCATTTT
. | TRBJ1-3 | . | TRBV18 | CASSPRAYDSGNTIYF | TGTGCCAGCTCACCGCGGGCGTACGACTCTGGAAACACCATATATTTT
TRBD1 | TRBJ1-4 | . | TRBV5-5 | CASSSAALYRGRSSEKLFF | TGTGCCAGCAGCTCTGCTGCGCTTTACAGGGGCCGGTCTTCTGAAAAACTGTTTTTT
. | TRBJ1-1 | . | TRBV5-4 | CASSWGNTEAFF | TGTGCCAGCAGCTGGGGAAACACTGAAGCTTTCTTT
. | TRBJ2-7 | . | TRBV7-9 | CASSVGGYEQYF | TGTGCCAGCAGCGTTGGTGGCTACGAGCAGTACTTC
. | TRBJ2-7 | . | TRBV7-9 | CASSFADEQYF | TGTGCCAGCAGCTTCGCTGATGAGCAGTACTTC
TRBD1 | TRBJ2-3 | . | TRBV27 | CASRGNRGLDTQYF | TGTGCCAGCAGGGGAAACAGGGGGCTCGATACGCAGTATTTT
. | TRBJ1-3 | . | TRBV11-2 | CASSLVRSGNTIYF | TGTGCCAGCAGCTTAGTTCGCTCTGGAAACACCATATATTTT
. | TRBJ2-1 | . | TRBV7-8 | CASSSLMPAGNHEQFF | TGTGCCAGCAGCTCACTAATGCCTGCGGGGAACCATGAGCAGTTCTTC
TRBD2 | TRBJ2-5 | . | TRBV7-9 | CASSFMASGSETQYF | TGTGCCAGCAGCTTTATGGCTAGCGGGAGTGAGACCCAGTACTTC
TRBD1 | TRBJ1-2 | . | TRBV6-5 | CASKGQADTNYGYTF | TGTGCCAGCAAAGGACAGGCCGACACTAACTATGGCTACACCTTC
TRBD1 | TRBJ1-4 | . | TRBV5-4 | CASSFGQAINEKLFF | TGTGCCAGCAGCTTTGGACAGGCGATTAATGAAAAACTGTTTTTT
TRBD2 | TRBJ2-1 | . | TRBV7-9 | CASSLAREPQFF | TGTGCCAGCAGCTTAGCGCGGGAGCCGCAGTTCTTC
. | TRBJ2-7 | . | TRBV27 | CASSLKYDYEQYF | TGTGCCAGCAGTCTGAAATACGACTACGAGCAGTACTTC
TRBD1 | TRBJ2-7 | . | TRBV7-9 | CASMQKTGGSSYEQYF | TGTGCCAGCATGCAGAAGACAGGGGGGAGCTCCTACGAGCAGTACTTC
. | TRBJ2-3 | . | TRBV14 | CASSPRKGDTQYF | TGTGCCAGCAGCCCGAGGAAGGGAGATACGCAGTATTTT
. | TRBJ2-2 | . | TRBV7-8 | CASSFQGPNTGELFF | TGTGCCAGCAGCTTTCAGGGGCCCAACACCGGGGAGCTGTTTTTT
. | TRBJ2-1 | . | TRBV5-1 | CASHAGSGAQDEQFF | TGCGCCAGCCATGCGGGGTCTGGGGCTCAGGATGAGCAGTTCTTC
TRBD2 | TRBJ2-3 | . | TRBV28 | CASNIETLAGVHTQYF | TGTGCCAGCAACATCGAAACACTAGCGGGAGTACATACGCAGTATTTT
. | TRBJ2-7 | once | TRBV11-2 | CASSLGHLEQYF | TGTGCCAGCAGCTTAGGGCATCTTGAGCAGTACTTC
. | TRBJ2-7 | . | TRBV7-3 | CASSLIGGTASYEQYF | TGTGCCAGCAGCTTAATCGGCGGGACAGCATCCTACGAGCAGTACTTC
. | TRBJ1-2 | . | TRBV14 | CASSPAGERRGYTF | TGTGCCAGCAGCCCAGCTGGGGAGAGGCGCGGCTACACCTTC
TRBD2 | TRBJ2-1 | once | TRBV2 | CASSGTLTSGSFNEQFF | TGTGCCAGCAGTGGTACCCTTACTAGCGGGAGTTTCAATGAGCAGTTCTTC
. | TRBJ2-7 | . | TRBV19 | CASSGTPYEQYF | TGTGCCTCGTCCGGGACCCCCTACGAGCAGTACTTC
TRBD1 | TRBJ1-4 | . | TRBV7-8 | CASSPSPTGVIPNEKLFF | TGTGCCAGCAGCCCGAGCCCGACAGGGGTTATACCTAATGAAAAACTGTTTTTT
. | TRBJ2-7 | . | TRBV11-2 | CASSLTGGVEQYF | TGTGCCAGCAGCTTGACAGGTGGGGTCGAGCAGTACTTC
. | TRBJ1-1 | once | TRBV28 | CASSLGRVVVTEAFF | TGTGCCAGCAGTTTAGGGAGGGTAGTAGTCACTGAAGCTTTCTTT
. | TRBJ2-7 | . | TRBV27 | CASSLSRESYEQYF | TGTGCCAGCAGTTTATCGCGGGAATCCTACGAGCAGTACTTC
. | TRBJ2-5 | . | TRBV27 | CASSLDFWETQYF | TGTGCCAGCAGTTTGGATTTCTGGGAGACCCAGTACTTC
TRBD2 | TRBJ2-1 | . | TRBV30 | CAWSWLAGDSYNEQFF | TGTGCCTGGAGTTGGCTAGCGGGAGACTCCTACAATGAGCAGTTCTTC
TRBD2 | TRBJ2-5 | . | TRBV27 | CASSPTGGLRGTQYF | TGTGCCAGCAGTCCTACGGGGGGACTTAGGGGGACCCAGTACTTC
TRBD2 | TRBJ2-7 | . | TRBV27 | CASSPSWGGVTYEQYF | TGTGCCAGCAGTCCCAGTTGGGGAGGGGTGACCTACGAGCAGTACTTC
. | TRBJ1-2 | . | TRBV5-1 | CASSLGANRRTEYGYTF | TGCGCCAGCAGCTTGGGGGCCAACAGAAGAACCGAATATGGCTACACCTTC
TRBD1 | TRBJ2-7 | . | TRBV7-8 | CASSFFAGTGSLGYF | TGTGCCAGCAGCTTTTTTGCCGGGACAGGGAGTTTGGGGTACTTC
. | TRBJ1-1 | . | TRBV7-2 | CASRARGEAFF | TGTGCCAGCAGGGCGAGGGGTGAAGCTTTCTTT
. | TRBJ1-5 | once | TRBV27 | CASGTTPYQPQHF | TGTGCCAGCGGGACGACTCCTTATCAGCCCCAGCATTTT
. | TRBJ2-5 | . | TRBV5-5 | CASSILIEGGPQETQYF | TGTGCCAGCAGCATACTCATCGAGGGTGGCCCGCAAGAGACCCAGTACTTC